This record concerns one T cell receptor (beta chain) sequence. No antigen is known for it. TCRdb keeps only in-frame clones here, not all; method: immunoSEQ multiplex PCR. The sample lists around 69,000 clones; around nine tenths were seen once. CDR3 length: 15 residues. The germline V gene has CDR1 SGHTA and CDR2 FQGNSA. V lost 0 bases and J 5 bases, leaving 13 bases between the germline ends. Collection of blood occurred at baseline, at cycle 4 day 1, and at cycle 7 day 1. The data are from a study of OX40 agonist ivuxolimab in advanced cancers. The wider study: As their treatment, patients were administered ivuxolimab, an agonistic anti-OX40 (CD134) antibody. Previous treatment with anti-PD-1, anti-PD-L1 or anti-CTLA-4 therapy was allowed; 40% had received some. Study-level results: Researchers did not establish what antigens the expanded peripheral T cells target.

The source material was CD4+ or CD8+ T cells sorted from blood, sampled in a trial of the OX40 agonist ivuxolimab. V usage is TRBV7-2 and J usage is TRBJ1-1, with a possible D match to TRBD1 (5 bases). The clonotype comes from an adult with an advanced solid tumor such as melanoma, head and neck, liver or kidney cancer. This chain's CDR3 is CASSLADGTGTEAFF. CDR3 DNA: TGTGCCAGCAGCTTAGCCGATGGGACCGGAACTGAAGCTTTCTTT.